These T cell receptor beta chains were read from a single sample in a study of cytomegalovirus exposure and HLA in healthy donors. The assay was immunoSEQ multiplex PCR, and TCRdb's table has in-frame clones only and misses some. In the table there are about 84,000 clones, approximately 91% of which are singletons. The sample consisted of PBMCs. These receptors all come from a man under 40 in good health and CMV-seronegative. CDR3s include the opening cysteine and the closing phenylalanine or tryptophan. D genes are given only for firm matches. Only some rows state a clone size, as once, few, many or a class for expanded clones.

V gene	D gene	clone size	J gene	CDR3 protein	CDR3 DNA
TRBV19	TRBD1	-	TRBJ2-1	CASTPAGGYNEQFF	TGTGCCAGTACGCCGGCAGGGGGCTACAATGAGCAGTTCTTC
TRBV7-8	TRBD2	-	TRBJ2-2	CASSRERGLNTGELFF	TGTGCCAGCAGCCGCGAGCGGGGATTAAACACCGGGGAGCTGTTTTTT
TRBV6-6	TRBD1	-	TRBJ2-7	CASSYDRASPTYEQYF	TGTGCCAGCAGTTACGACAGGGCCTCCCCGACCTACGAGCAGTACTTC
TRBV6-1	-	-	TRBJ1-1	CASSAQGTTEAFF	TGTGCCAGCAGTGCCCAGGGGACCACTGAAGCTTTCTTT
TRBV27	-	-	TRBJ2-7	CASSLQGVYEQYF	TGTGCCAGCAGTTTACAGGGTGTATACGAGCAGTACTTC
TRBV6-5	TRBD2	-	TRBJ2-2	CASSYSTGGSTGELFF	TGTGCCAGCAGTTACTCGACGGGAGGTTCGACCGGGGAGCTGTTTTTT
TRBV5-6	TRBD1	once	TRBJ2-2	CASSPTGYGGELFF	TGTGCCAGCAGCCCGACAGGGTACGGCGGGGAGCTGTTTTTT
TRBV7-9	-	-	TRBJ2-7	CASSPSAQNSYEQYF	TGTGCCAGCAGCCCTTCGGCACAGAACTCCTACGAGCAGTACTTC
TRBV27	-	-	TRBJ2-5	CASSSSRTALQETQYF	TGTGCCAGCAGTTCCAGCCGGACAGCGCTTCAAGAGACCCAGTACTTC
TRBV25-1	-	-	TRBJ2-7	CASSESGWNSYEQYF	TGTGCCAGCAGTGAATCGGGGTGGAACTCCTACGAGCAGTACTTC
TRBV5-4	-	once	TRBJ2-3	CASSLVGSADTQYF	TGTGCCAGCAGCTTGGTTGGTTCAGCAGATACGCAGTATTTT
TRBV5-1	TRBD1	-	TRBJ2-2	CASTWTGPNTGELFF	TGCGCCAGCACCTGGACAGGACCGAACACCGGGGAGCTGTTTTTT
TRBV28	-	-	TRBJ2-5	CASSHTRGADIQETQYF	TGTGCCAGCAGCCACACACGGGGGGCGGATATACAAGAGACCCAGTACTTC
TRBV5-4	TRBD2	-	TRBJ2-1	CASSSLAGSSYNEQFF	TGTGCCAGCAGCTCCTTAGCGGGTAGCTCCTACAATGAGCAGTTCTTC
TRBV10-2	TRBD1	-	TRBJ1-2	CASTDRGDYGYTF	TGCGCCAGCACGGACAGGGGGGACTATGGCTACACCTTC
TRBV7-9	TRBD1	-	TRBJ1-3	CASVQGYGNTIYF	TGTGCCAGCGTACAGGGGTACGGAAACACCATATATTTT
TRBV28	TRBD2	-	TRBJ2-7	CASSLGGTTTYEQYF	TGTGCCAGCAGTTTGGGAGGGACTACGACCTACGAGCAGTACTTC
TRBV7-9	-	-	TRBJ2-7	CASSLAGGSYEQYF	TGTGCCAGCAGCTTAGCCGGGGGCTCCTACGAGCAGTACTTC
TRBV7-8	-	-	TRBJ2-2	CASSDTGTGELFF	TGTGCCAGCAGCGACACAGGCACCGGGGAGCTGTTTTTT
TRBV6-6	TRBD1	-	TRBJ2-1	CASRPTGAGLYNEQFF	TGTGCCAGCAGACCCACAGGGGCAGGCCTTTACAATGAGCAGTTCTTC
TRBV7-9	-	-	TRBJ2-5	CASSLVRQPGETQYF	TGTGCCAGCAGCTTAGTTCGACAGCCTGGCGAGACCCAGTACTTC
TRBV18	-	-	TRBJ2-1	CASSPIVNEQFF	TGTGCCAGCTCACCTATCGTCAATGAGCAGTTCTTC
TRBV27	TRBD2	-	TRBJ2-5	CATMTSEETQYF	TGTGCCACCATGACTAGCGAGGAGACCCAGTACTTC
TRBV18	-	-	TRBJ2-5	CASFKAQGLGSETQYF	TGTGCCAGCTTCAAAGCTCAGGGGTTGGGAAGTGAGACCCAGTACTTC
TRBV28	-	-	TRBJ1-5	CASSLRGGEAQPQHF	TGTGCCAGCAGTTTGAGGGGGGGGGAGGCTCAGCCCCAGCATTTT
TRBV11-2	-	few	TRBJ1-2	CASSLSPYGYTF	TGTGCCAGCAGCTTAAGCCCCTATGGCTACACCTTC
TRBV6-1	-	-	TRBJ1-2	CASSVDSNYGYTF	TGTGCCAGCAGTGTCGACAGTAACTATGGCTACACCTTC
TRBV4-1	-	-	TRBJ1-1	CASSQDRVGSAAAFF	TGCGCCAGCAGCCAAGATCGGGTGGGTTCTGCTGCGGCTTTCTTT
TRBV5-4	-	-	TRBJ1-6	CASSLGPGGGGSNSPLHF	TGTGCCAGCAGCTTGGGCCCCGGAGGGGGGGGCAGCAATTCACCCCTCCACTTT
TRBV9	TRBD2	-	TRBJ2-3	CASSVVAGFADTQYF	TGTGCCAGCAGCGTAGTAGCGGGGTTTGCAGATACGCAGTATTTT
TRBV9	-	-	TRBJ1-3	CASAGDSSGNTIYF	TGTGCCAGTGCTGGAGATAGCTCTGGAAACACCATATATTTT
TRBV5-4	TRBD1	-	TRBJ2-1	CASSPDRGFSLFF	TGTGCCAGCAGCCCCGACAGGGGTTTCAGCCTGTTCTTC
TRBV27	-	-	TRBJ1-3	CASRRAGTLGGNTIYF	TGTGCCAGCAGGCGCGCCGGGACACTAGGTGGAAACACCATATATTTT
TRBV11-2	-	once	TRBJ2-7	CASSLRSAGSSYEQYF	TGTGCCAGCAGCTTAAGGTCGGCAGGAAGCTCCTACGAGCAGTACTTC
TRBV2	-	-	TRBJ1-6	CARRGGGGGEVNSPLHF	TGTGCCCGCCGGGGGGGCGGGGGGGGCGAAGTTAATTCACCCCTCCACTTT
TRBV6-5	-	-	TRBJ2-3	CATEVGPDTQYF	TGTGCCACCGAGGTAGGCCCAGATACGCAGTATTTT
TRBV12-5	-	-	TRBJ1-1	CASGLAQGNVGTEAFF	TGTGCTAGTGGTTTGGCACAGGGTAATGTCGGCACTGAAGCTTTCTTT
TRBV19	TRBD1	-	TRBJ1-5	CASSGTGVGQPQHF	TGTGCCAGTAGTGGGACAGGGGTGGGTCAGCCCCAGCATTTT
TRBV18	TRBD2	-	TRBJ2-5	CASSPGLAETQYF	TGTGCCAGCTCACCGGGACTAGCGGAGACCCAGTACTTC
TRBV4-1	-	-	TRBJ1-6	CASSQGRLASPLHF	TGCGCCAGCAGCCAAGGTAGACTGGCTTCACCCCTCCACTTT
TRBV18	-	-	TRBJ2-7	CASSPLEGTEQYF	TGTGCCAGCTCACCATTGGAGGGAACCGAGCAGTACTTC